These 18 T cell receptor beta chains were sequenced from one sample in a study of beta chain features in type 1 diabetes. These receptors' targets are unknown. Study conclusions and caveats: In every one of the four CD4+ subsets, TCRB CDR3s were moderately but significantly shorter in Type 1 diabetes patients.

The isolated RNA, all of it, was reverse transcribed, so expressed TCRB transcripts were what got sequenced. Here immunoSEQ multiplex PCR was the method, and the copy in TCRdb shows in-frame clones only, minus some. This table has 310,000 or so clones, 9.3% appearing once. The source material was central memory CD4+ T cells from blood. The receptors derive from a man aged 30-40 years with type 1 diabetes.

The chain has TRBV6-5 and TRBJ1-2; tentatively, D is TRBD1 (5 bases). V lost 6 bases and J 4 bases, leaving 18 bases between the germline ends. Looked up from germline, CDR1 is MNHEY and CDR2 is SVGAGI. The CDR3 runs to 15 residues. The CDR3 region is CASRRVAGPGYGYTF. CDR3 in DNA: TGTGCCAGCAGGAGAGTGGCAGGGCCCGGCTATGGCTACACCTTC.

The sample holds a few counts of this clone. This chain connects TRBV9 to TRBJ1-2, with 9 nucleotides matching TRBD1. Germline assignment: CDR1 SGDLS and CDR2 YYNGEE. CDR3 length equals 15 residues. With V trimmed by 4 bases and J by 2 bases, 6 bases remained unmatched. Written as DNA, the CDR3 is TGTGCCAGCAGCCCCGGACAGGGGATCAACTATGGCTACACCTTC. As protein: CASSPGQGINYGYTF.

This clone was picked up many times. V gene TRBV6-5 combines with J gene TRBJ1-1; D possibly corresponds to TRBD1 (5 bases). The CDR3 length is 11 residues. The ends were cut back, 7 bases at V and 12 bases at J, with 15 bases in the middle. Germline CDR1 and CDR2: MNHEY and SVGAGI. CDR3 DNA sequence: TGTGCCAGCAAGGGGAGGGGCGGAACTTTCTTT. It specifies CASKGRGGTFF.

This clone was counted many times. This rearrangement joins TRBV10-3 to TRBJ2-7; possible D gene TRBD2, 5 bases. V was pared by 4 bases and J by 9 bases, with 10 bases between. This CDR3 spans 11 amino acids. Looked up from germline, CDR1 is ENHRY and CDR2 is SYGVKD. The CDR3 DNA sequence: TGTGCCATCAGTGGGTCGGGGTTGCAGTACTTC. Its translation is CAISGSGLQYF.

This clone was counted a few times. The genes are TRBV7-8 and TRBJ2-1, with 7 positions matching TRBD1. Germline V gene data show CDR1 as SGHVS and CDR2 as FQNEAQ. The CDR3 spans 13 residues. The junction had 3 bases not matched to a gene; V was cut back by 0 bases and J by 10 bases. The CDR3 nucleotides read TGTGCCAGCAGCTTAGCGGGACAGCGGGAGCAGTTCTTC. Amino acids: CASSLAGQREQFF.

The chain is built from TRBV6-6 and TRBJ1-5; D is undetermined. The CDR3 is 12 amino acids. Germline V gene lookup returns CDR1 MNHNY and CDR2 SVGAGI (reference sequence). Trimming stripped 8 bases from V and 0 bases from J, with 5 bases between. The DNA for the CDR3 is TGTGCCAGCCGTCTTAGCAATCAGCCCCAGCATTTT. Amino acid sequence: CASRLSNQPQHF.

This clone was picked up many times. The chain recombines TRBV2 with TRBJ1-6; possibly TRBD1 for D (5 bases). The ends were cut back, 6 bases at V and 9 bases at J, with 18 bases in the middle. The CDR3 is made up of 15 amino acids. The V gene's germline CDR1 is SNHLY and CDR2 FYNNEI. CDR3 sequence reads: CASSQSSRVGSPLHF. DNA for the CDR3: TGTGCCAGCAGCCAAAGCAGCAGGGTTGGTTCACCCCTCCACTTT.

Regarding this clone: This specimen includes other DNA sequences encoding the same CDR3. The chain couples TRBV18 to TRBJ1-2; possible D gene TRBD1, 5 bases. The V gene's germline CDR1 is KGHSH and CDR2 LQKENI. The CDR3 consists of 13 residues. The germline V and J ends were trimmed by 2 bases and 1 base, with 5 bases remaining between them. This chain's CDR3 is CASSPDSNYGYTF. CDR3 DNA: TGTGCCAGCTCACCAGACAGTAACTATGGCTACACCTTC.

At least ten counts were recorded for this clone. This sequence joins TRBV2 and TRBJ2-1, with 10 bases that match TRBD2. The CDR3 covers 15 residues. J was trimmed by 4 bases and V by 3 bases; bases with no gene match: 3. Germline assignment: CDR1 SNHLY and CDR2 FYNNEI. The CDR3 DNA reads as TGTGCCAGCAGTGATCTAGCGGGGGAATACAATGAGCAGTTCTTC. Translating gives CASSDLAGEYNEQFF.

This clone has ten or more counts. The chain couples TRBV7-9 to TRBJ2-1; D is uncertain. V lost 1 base and J lost 5, with 6 bases in between. Germline CDR1 SEHNR, CDR2 FQNEAQ (reference sequence). The CDR3 is 13 amino acids. The chain's CDR3 is CASSLDGHNEQFF. The DNA of the CDR3 is TGTGCCAGCAGCTTAGACGGGCACAATGAGCAGTTCTTC. Full variable domain (rest looked up from reference TRBV7-9 and TRBJ2-1): DTGVSQNPRHKITKRGQNVTFRCDPISEHNRLYWYRQTLGQGPEFLTYFQNEAQLEKSRLLSDRFSAERPKGSFSTLEIQRTEQGDSAMYLCASSLDGHNEQFFGPGTRLTVL.

The chain carries TRBV20-1 and TRBJ2-1, with 7 bases identical to TRBD2. Germline V gene sequence: CDR1 DFQATT, CDR2 SNEGSKA (reference sequence). This CDR3 region has 11 residues. J was trimmed by 12 bases and V by 6 bases; bases with no gene match: 8. The CDR3 here is CSAGGAVGQFF. CDR3 nucleotides: TGCAGTGCGGGAGGGGCGGTTGGGCAGTTCTTC.

This clone was detected only a few times. This chain joins TRBV5-1 and TRBJ2-3; D is ambiguous. The CDR3 loop spans 15 amino acids. Germline V gives CDR1 SGHRS, CDR2 YFSETQ. Between the trimmed V and J ends, which lost 4 bases and 4 bases, there was a span of 16 bases. Here the CDR3 DNA reads TGCGCCAGCAGCCCGGATATCGGGCTGGCAGATACGCAGTATTTT. It encodes CASSPDIGLADTQYF.

The rearrangement joins TRBV5-1 to TRBJ2-1, with no clear D. Deletions cut 0 bases from V and 0 bases from J, with 10 bases between. The germline V gene encodes CDR1 SGHRS and CDR2 YFSETQ. This CDR3 is built from 16 residues. For the CDR3, the DNA is TGCGCCAGCAGCTTGGCCGCCGCTAGCTCCTACAATGAGCAGTTCTTC. The encoded protein is CASSLAAASSYNEQFF.

The table lists this clone with a few counts. V and J are TRBV6-5 and TRBJ1-1, with 10 bases lining up with TRBD1. With 6 bases clipped from V and 12 bases from J, the junction kept 10 bases outside the gene matches. Germline values: CDR1 MNHEY, CDR2 SVGAGI. The CDR3 loop spans 13 amino acids. CDR3 coding DNA: TGTGCCAGCAGACCTCCGGGACAGGGGACTTCTTTCTTT. Its protein product is CASRPPGQGTSFF.

The chain joins TRBV27 to TRBJ2-7; D tentatively fits TRBD1 or TRBD2 (6 bases each). CDR1 MNHEY and CDR2 SMNVEV come from the germline V gene (reference sequence). The V end was cut by 3 bases, the J end by 7 bases, with 10 bases between. The CDR3 totals 12 residues. CDR3 region: CASSFRGQEQYF. CDR3 nucleotides: TGTGCCAGCAGTTTTCGGGGGCAAGAGCAGTACTTC.

This clone has more than one count but fewer than ten. V usage is TRBV5-1 and J usage is TRBJ1-5, with D uncertain. Germline V gene sequence: CDR1 SGHRS, CDR2 YFSETQ. Trimming took 0 bases from V and 2 from J, leaving 9 bases between them. The CDR3 spans 15 residues. CDR3: CASSLDPWGNQPQHF. CDR3 sequence (DNA): TGCGCCAGCAGCTTGGACCCTTGGGGCAATCAGCCCCAGCATTTT.

The chain's CDR3 is CASSGSSGVDTQYF. The DNA for the CDR3 is TGTGCCAGCAGTGGTAGTAGCGGGGTGGATACGCAGTATTTT. V and J are TRBV2 and TRBJ2-3; 8 nucleotides align to TRBD2. Germline CDR1 and CDR2: SNHLY and FYNNEI. V was pared by 4 bases and J by 6 bases, with 6 bases of the junction left unmatched. The CDR3 length is 14 residues.

A few counts support this clone. This chain connects TRBV28 to TRBJ2-3; 7 nucleotides match TRBD2. The J segment lost 1 base and the V segment lost 1 base, leaving 5 bases of the junction unmatched. In germline, CDR1 is MDHEN, CDR2 SYDVKM. CDR3 size: 16 residues. This CDR3 is CASSLLTGGGTDTQYF. The CDR3 nucleotides are TGTGCCAGCAGTTTATTGACGGGAGGCGGCACAGATACGCAGTATTTT.